Included here is one T cell receptor (beta chain) sequence, with context. This clonotype was seen a few times. It lacks a known antigen. Base qualities are missing; no much larger clone stands one base away. CDR1 and CDR2, per the germline V gene, are SGHVS and FNYEAQ. The junction shows trimming of 5 bases on V and 8 bases on J, plus 18 bases between the germline ends. Including the terminal cysteine and phenylalanine, the CDR3 comprises 15 residues. Of the read, only the CDR3 DNA is kept; its 45 bases are in frame from base 1. Every donor in the study was a healthy Caucasian. Three pairs of female monozygotic twins, all aged about 18 to 29 years, were included in the twin cohort. Positive isolation kits from Invitrogen were used to isolate the CD4+ and CD8+ T cell populations. These data come from a study of identical twins (dated by TCRdb to 2016 to 2017). A note on the overall study: TCR alpha and beta repertoires from monozygotic twins, unrelated adults of various ages and cord blood were deep-sequenced to test whether fetal clonotypes persist. To rule out contamination, the twin experiments were replicated at different times with different library preparation protocols.

Results and caveats for the whole study, not just this receptor: Fewer insertions were carried by abundant cord blood beta clonotypes, a similar but weaker trend appeared in young adult naive repertoires, and no such trend appeared in memory repertoires. Because the same donors could not be followed over many years, the conclusions depended on cross-sectional statistical analysis. In monozygotic twins, out-of-frame TCR alpha sharing was systematically underestimated by recombination models, although the models agreed with sharing between unrelated individuals. Invariant T cells such as MAIT and iNKT could partly confound zero-insertion analyses, though diverse VJ usage argued against this for most clonotypes. Excess twin sharing in beta out-of-frame sequences was weaker because fewer shared sequences lowered the signal-to-noise ratio. Compared with coincidental sharing between unrelated individuals, an excess of low generation-probability sequences was observed among out-of-frame TCR alpha sequences shared between twins.

Libraries came from 5' RACE. TCRdb names Illumina HiSeq 2000 as the instrument used. A universal primer binding site was added through template switching, and the final cDNA carried a unique molecular identifier so that TCR cDNA molecules could be counted accurately. First-strand cDNA for TCR alpha and beta chains was synthesized from specific primers in the conserved constant-segment region. Each cDNA library was double barcoded, with a SMART-Mk sample barcode plus Illumina barcodes, to control for contamination. TruSeq adapter sequences and Illumina sample barcodes were added in two successive PCR steps. The TCR alpha and beta cDNA libraries were sequenced on the Illumina HiSeq platform using custom primers. Turning to the authors' computational methods: MiGEC was used to process raw reads and extract unique molecular identifiers, and MiXCR was used to find CDR3 positions. Recombination models were inferred per individual with the repgenHMM and IGoR tools using an EM algorithm. The analysis of shared clonotypes was done with the tcR package in R, with sharing normalized by the product of cloneset sizes. To study raw recombination free of thymic and clonal selection effects, out-of-frame nonproductive sequences were analyzed. The public reads were run again by TCRdb, first through fastp at Q25 and then through MiXCR, and only productive beta chains were kept. Identical CDR3 proteins give one entry, which carries the most common genes and DNA. These V and J calls are TCRdb output, not the study's own analysis. This sample comprises about 530,000 distinct CDR3 sequences, about 20% of them detected only once. The ten largest clonotypes hold around 0.48% of the sample.

The data also belong to a second study, concerning yellow fever vaccine responses in identical twins. The second study's authors report: According to the authors, in identical twins the way T cells responded to vaccination appeared partly convergent and partly personalized. The study precisely tracked vaccine-responding T cell clones in identical twins.

This sequence was found in a woman between 18 and 30 years old in good health. The rearranged segments are TRBV7-6 and TRBJ2-2; TRBD1 might be the D gene, on 6 matching bases. Input material: CD4+ T cells sorted from blood. The CDR3 has the sequence CASSPRGQPGGELFF. The DNA reads as follows: TGTGCCAGCAGCCCCAGGGGACAACCCGGTGGGGAGCTGTTTTTT.